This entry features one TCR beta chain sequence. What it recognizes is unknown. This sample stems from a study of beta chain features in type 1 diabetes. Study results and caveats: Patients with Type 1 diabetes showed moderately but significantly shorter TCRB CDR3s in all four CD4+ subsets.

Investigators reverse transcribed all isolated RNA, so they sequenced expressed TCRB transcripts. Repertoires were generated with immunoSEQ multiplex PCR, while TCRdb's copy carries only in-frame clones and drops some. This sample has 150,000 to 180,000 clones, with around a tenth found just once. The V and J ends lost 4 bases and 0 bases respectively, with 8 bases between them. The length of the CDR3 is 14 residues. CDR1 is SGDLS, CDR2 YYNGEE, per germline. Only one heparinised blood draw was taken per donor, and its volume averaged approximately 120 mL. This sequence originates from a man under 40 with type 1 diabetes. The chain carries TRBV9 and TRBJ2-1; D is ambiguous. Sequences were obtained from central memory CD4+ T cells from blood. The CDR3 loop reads CASSPLGSYNEQFF. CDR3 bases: TGTGCCAGCAGCCCCCTCGGCTCCTACAATGAGCAGTTCTTC.